A selection of T cell receptor beta chains follows, all from one sample in a study of blood T cells in healthy people across ages. TCRdb re-derived calls from the 5' RACE reads in MiXCR, one entry per CDR3 protein. Of over a million distinct CDR3 sequences listed, roughly 45% are singletons. Sequences were obtained from blood. The source of these receptors is a woman younger than 35 in good health. Both conserved end residues are part of each CDR3. D genes are given only for firm matches. The listing skips clone size in some rows; elsewhere it reads once, few, many or a size class.

clone_size: -; v_call: TRBV20-1; j_call: TRBJ1-2; d_call: -; cdr3_nt: TGCAGTGCTAGAGATGGCAACCTAAACTATGGCTACACCTTC; cdr3_aa: CSARDGNLNYGYTF
clone_size: once; v_call: TRBV7-3; j_call: TRBJ1-1; d_call: TRBD1; cdr3_nt: TGTGCCAGCAGCTTAAAAGCCCCAGTGACAGGGTCGTTAGACACTGAAGCTTTCTTT; cdr3_aa: CASSLKAPVTGSLDTEAFF
clone_size: few; v_call: TRBV12-3/TRBV12-4; j_call: TRBJ2-7; d_call: TRBD2; cdr3_nt: TGTGCCAGCGACGCGGGAGGGTCGATGAACTACGAGCAGTACTTC; cdr3_aa: CASDAGGSMNYEQYF
clone_size: -; v_call: TRBV20-1; j_call: TRBJ1-5; d_call: TRBD1; cdr3_nt: TGCAGTGCTAGAGGCCGACAGGGGACGGGGCAGCCCCAGCATTTT; cdr3_aa: CSARGRQGTGQPQHF
clone_size: few; v_call: TRBV20-1; j_call: TRBJ2-1; d_call: TRBD2; cdr3_nt: TGCAGTGCAACCACACCCGGACTAGCGGGGGCTAATGAGCAGTTCTTC; cdr3_aa: CSATTPGLAGANEQFF
clone_size: -; v_call: TRBV7-8; j_call: TRBJ2-7; d_call: TRBD2; cdr3_nt: TGTGCCAGCAGCTTACCGGTTACCGGCGGGAGGGATCCTACCGAGCAGTACTTC; cdr3_aa: CASSLPVTGGRDPTEQYF
clone_size: few; v_call: TRBV2; j_call: TRBJ2-4; d_call: TRBD1; cdr3_nt: TGTGCCAGCAGTGACGGTACAGGGGTCGAACAGTACTTC; cdr3_aa: CASSDGTGVEQYF
clone_size: -; v_call: TRBV3-1; j_call: TRBJ2-5; d_call: -; cdr3_nt: TGTGCCAGCACCGATCGGGCAGCCCAAGAGACCCAGTACTTC; cdr3_aa: CASTDRAAQETQYF
clone_size: -; v_call: TRBV29-1; j_call: TRBJ1-2; d_call: TRBD1; cdr3_nt: TGCAGCGGTCTACCGGGACAGGGAGGGGGCTACACCTTC; cdr3_aa: CSGLPGQGGGYTF
clone_size: -; v_call: TRBV10-3; j_call: TRBJ1-1; d_call: -; cdr3_nt: TGTGCCATCAGTGGGGGGGAGGCTGAAGCTTTCTTT; cdr3_aa: CAISGGEAEAFF
clone_size: many; v_call: TRBV4-1; j_call: TRBJ2-7; d_call: -; cdr3_nt: TGCGCCAGCAGCCAAGAATCCGTCGGATACGAGCAGTACTTC; cdr3_aa: CASSQESVGYEQYF
clone_size: -; v_call: TRBV20-1; j_call: TRBJ2-4; d_call: TRBD1; cdr3_nt: TGCAGTGCTCCCGGGACAGGAATCGGCATTCAGTACTTC; cdr3_aa: CSAPGTGIGIQYF
clone_size: -; v_call: TRBV27; j_call: TRBJ2-7; d_call: -; cdr3_nt: TGTGCCAGCGGCCAGACAGGTTCGAGCTCCTACGAGCAGTACTTC; cdr3_aa: CASGQTGSSSYEQYF
clone_size: once; v_call: TRBV5-1; j_call: TRBJ1-5; d_call: -; cdr3_nt: TGCGCCAGCAGTTCGGAAGGGAACAATCAGCCCCAGCATTTT; cdr3_aa: CASSSEGNNQPQHF
clone_size: -; v_call: TRBV7-8; j_call: TRBJ2-7; d_call: -; cdr3_nt: TGTGCCAGCAGCCCCATAGCTGGATCTGGGTACGAGCAGTACTTC; cdr3_aa: CASSPIAGSGYEQYF
clone_size: few; v_call: TRBV27; j_call: TRBJ2-7; d_call: -; cdr3_nt: TGTGCCAGCAGTTTATCGGACGGCTACGAGCAGTACTTC; cdr3_aa: CASSLSDGYEQYF
clone_size: few; v_call: TRBV5-5; j_call: TRBJ1-5; d_call: TRBD1; cdr3_nt: TGTGCCAGCAGCCGCGGACAGGGTCGGGGGCCCCAGCATTTT; cdr3_aa: CASSRGQGRGPQHF
clone_size: few; v_call: TRBV15; j_call: TRBJ2-5; d_call: -; cdr3_nt: TGTGCCACCAGCAGAGAGAAATATGGAGGGGGTCAAGAGACCCAGTACTTC; cdr3_aa: CATSREKYGGGQETQYF
clone_size: -; v_call: TRBV10-3; j_call: TRBJ2-4; d_call: TRBD1; cdr3_nt: TGTGCCATCAGTCCCGACAGGGAAGCCAAAAACATTCAGTACTTC; cdr3_aa: CAISPDREAKNIQYF
clone_size: -; v_call: TRBV30; j_call: TRBJ1-1; d_call: TRBD1; cdr3_nt: TGTGCCTGGAGTGTACTCGACAGGGTCCACACTGAAGCTTTCTTT; cdr3_aa: CAWSVLDRVHTEAFF
clone_size: -; v_call: TRBV5-5; j_call: TRBJ1-1; d_call: TRBD1; cdr3_nt: TGTGCCAGCAGCCTGGGGGCAGGGACAGGGGTTAACACTGAAGCTTTCTTT; cdr3_aa: CASSLGAGTGVNTEAFF
clone_size: -; v_call: TRBV20-1; j_call: TRBJ2-1; d_call: TRBD2; cdr3_nt: TGCAGTGCTGGGGTACCAATGAGAGGAAGCGGGGGGTTCAATGAGCAGTTCTTC; cdr3_aa: CSAGVPMRGSGGFNEQFF
clone_size: -; v_call: TRBV27; j_call: TRBJ2-4; d_call: TRBD2; cdr3_nt: TGTGCCAGCAGAAGCGGGGGGCCCAAAAACATTCAGTACTTC; cdr3_aa: CASRSGGPKNIQYF
clone_size: -; v_call: TRBV29-1; j_call: TRBJ2-7; d_call: -; cdr3_nt: TGCAGCGTTGAGATTCCGGGGGCCTACAATGAGCAGTACTTC; cdr3_aa: CSVEIPGAYNEQYF
clone_size: few; v_call: TRBV27; j_call: TRBJ2-6; d_call: -; cdr3_nt: TGTGCCAGCGGAAACTCTGGGGCCAACGTCCTGACTTTC; cdr3_aa: CASGNSGANVLTF
clone_size: -; v_call: TRBV5-8; j_call: TRBJ2-7; d_call: TRBD2; cdr3_nt: TGTGCCAGCAGCGGCGGGGGGGTCGACGAGCAGTACTTC; cdr3_aa: CASSGGGVDEQYF
clone_size: few; v_call: TRBV6-5; j_call: TRBJ2-3; d_call: -; cdr3_nt: TGTGCCAGCAAAGTTCAGGAATCAGCGACGCAGTATTTT; cdr3_aa: CASKVQESATQYF
clone_size: -; v_call: TRBV20-1; j_call: TRBJ2-3; d_call: TRBD2; cdr3_nt: TGCAGTGCTAGAGATGGGCGGGAGGGACTCGATACGCAGTATTTT; cdr3_aa: CSARDGREGLDTQYF
clone_size: few; v_call: TRBV20-1; j_call: TRBJ2-1; d_call: -; cdr3_nt: TGCAGTGCTAGAGATAGACGACACAATGAGCAGTTCTTC; cdr3_aa: CSARDRRHNEQFF
clone_size: -; v_call: TRBV20-1; j_call: TRBJ2-3; d_call: TRBD2; cdr3_nt: TGCAGTGCTAAATTACTAGCGCGCCGCACAGATACGCAGTATTTT; cdr3_aa: CSAKLLARRTDTQYF
clone_size: -; v_call: TRBV6-5; j_call: TRBJ2-3; d_call: TRBD2; cdr3_nt: TGTGCCACCCTTGGGGACTACACAGATACGCAGTATTTT; cdr3_aa: CATLGDYTDTQYF
clone_size: -; v_call: TRBV6-6; j_call: TRBJ2-1; d_call: -; cdr3_nt: TGTGCCAGCAAGGGCAGCGGGTCCTACTACAATGAGCAGTTCTTC; cdr3_aa: CASKGSGSYYNEQFF
clone_size: -; v_call: TRBV10-3; j_call: TRBJ2-1; d_call: -; cdr3_nt: TGTGCCATCAGTGAGTTAGAGGAGCAGTTCTTC; cdr3_aa: CAISELEEQFF
clone_size: -; v_call: TRBV9; j_call: TRBJ2-1; d_call: TRBD1; cdr3_nt: TGTGCCAGCAGCGCCGGGACAGCAACGTTCTTC; cdr3_aa: CASSAGTATFF
clone_size: -; v_call: TRBV20-1; j_call: TRBJ1-2; d_call: -; cdr3_nt: TGCAGTGCTAGTGAAAGGGATTATGGCTACACCTTC; cdr3_aa: CSASERDYGYTF
clone_size: -; v_call: TRBV14; j_call: TRBJ2-1; d_call: -; cdr3_nt: TGTGCCAGCAGCCGGGATTGGGAGCAGTTCTTC; cdr3_aa: CASSRDWEQFF
clone_size: -; v_call: TRBV6-5; j_call: TRBJ1-2; d_call: TRBD1; cdr3_nt: TGTGCCAGCAGTTACTCACAGGGGGCGGGCTATGGCTACACCTTC; cdr3_aa: CASSYSQGAGYGYTF
clone_size: -; v_call: TRBV12-3/TRBV12-4; j_call: TRBJ1-4; d_call: TRBD1; cdr3_nt: TGTGCCAGCAGTCCTCGTATGGGGACAGGGGGGGAAAAACTGTTTTTT; cdr3_aa: CASSPRMGTGGEKLFF
clone_size: -; v_call: TRBV12-3/TRBV12-4; j_call: TRBJ1-2; d_call: -; cdr3_nt: TGTGCCAGCAGTTTTGCCAGAACTAACTATGGCTACACCTTC; cdr3_aa: CASSFARTNYGYTF
clone_size: -; v_call: TRBV6-6; j_call: TRBJ2-3; d_call: TRBD2; cdr3_nt: TGTGCCAGTCGCGGGGGGGCGTTTGATACGCAGTATTTT; cdr3_aa: CASRGGAFDTQYF
clone_size: few; v_call: TRBV12-3/TRBV12-4; j_call: TRBJ1-1; d_call: TRBD1; cdr3_nt: TGTGCTAGCAGCCGGGGACAGGGAGTTGTGGCTTTCTTT; cdr3_aa: CASSRGQGVVAFF
clone_size: few; v_call: TRBV6-6; j_call: TRBJ2-5; d_call: -; cdr3_nt: TGTGCCAGCAGTTACCCCTTCACGGACAGACAACAAGAGACCCAGTACTTC; cdr3_aa: CASSYPFTDRQQETQYF
clone_size: few; v_call: TRBV20-1; j_call: TRBJ2-7; d_call: TRBD1; cdr3_nt: TGCAGTGCTAGTAGGGGGCTCGAGCAGTACTTC; cdr3_aa: CSASRGLEQYF
clone_size: once; v_call: TRBV2; j_call: TRBJ1-2; d_call: TRBD1; cdr3_nt: TGTGCCAGCAGCCAAGACAGGGACACATCTGGCTACACCTTC; cdr3_aa: CASSQDRDTSGYTF
clone_size: -; v_call: TRBV7-2; j_call: TRBJ2-7; d_call: -; cdr3_nt: TGTGCCAGCAGCTCCCCCAACCGGGAGCAGTACTTC; cdr3_aa: CASSSPNREQYF
clone_size: -; v_call: TRBV5-1; j_call: TRBJ2-1; d_call: TRBD2; cdr3_nt: TGCGCCAGCAGCTTGACCCCTAGCGGGGTCAATGAGCAGTTCTTC; cdr3_aa: CASSLTPSGVNEQFF
clone_size: few; v_call: TRBV3-1; j_call: TRBJ2-1; d_call: TRBD1; cdr3_nt: TGTGCCAGCAGCCAAGGCGACAGGGTTGAGCAGTTCTTC; cdr3_aa: CASSQGDRVEQFF
clone_size: -; v_call: TRBV10-3; j_call: TRBJ2-3; d_call: TRBD2; cdr3_nt: TGTGCCATCAGTGAGCTGGGACTAGGGTCTCGCACAGATACGCAGTATTTT; cdr3_aa: CAISELGLGSRTDTQYF
clone_size: -; v_call: TRBV4-2; j_call: TRBJ1-2; d_call: TRBD1; cdr3_nt: TGTGCCAGCAGCCAAGACGGGACAGGGGCTAACTATGGCTACACCTTC; cdr3_aa: CASSQDGTGANYGYTF
clone_size: -; v_call: TRBV5-5; j_call: TRBJ2-6; d_call: TRBD1; cdr3_nt: TGTGCCAGCAGCCCGGATCCGGGACAGGGCTCTGGGGCCAACGTCCTGACTTTC; cdr3_aa: CASSPDPGQGSGANVLTF
clone_size: few; v_call: TRBV30; j_call: TRBJ1-2; d_call: -; cdr3_nt: TGTGCCTGGACCTTGGGCGGGATTGGCTACACCTTC; cdr3_aa: CAWTLGGIGYTF
clone_size: -; v_call: TRBV6-5; j_call: TRBJ1-2; d_call: -; cdr3_nt: TGTGCCAGCAGACTACAGCCTCAGGCTAACTATGGCTACACCTTC; cdr3_aa: CASRLQPQANYGYTF